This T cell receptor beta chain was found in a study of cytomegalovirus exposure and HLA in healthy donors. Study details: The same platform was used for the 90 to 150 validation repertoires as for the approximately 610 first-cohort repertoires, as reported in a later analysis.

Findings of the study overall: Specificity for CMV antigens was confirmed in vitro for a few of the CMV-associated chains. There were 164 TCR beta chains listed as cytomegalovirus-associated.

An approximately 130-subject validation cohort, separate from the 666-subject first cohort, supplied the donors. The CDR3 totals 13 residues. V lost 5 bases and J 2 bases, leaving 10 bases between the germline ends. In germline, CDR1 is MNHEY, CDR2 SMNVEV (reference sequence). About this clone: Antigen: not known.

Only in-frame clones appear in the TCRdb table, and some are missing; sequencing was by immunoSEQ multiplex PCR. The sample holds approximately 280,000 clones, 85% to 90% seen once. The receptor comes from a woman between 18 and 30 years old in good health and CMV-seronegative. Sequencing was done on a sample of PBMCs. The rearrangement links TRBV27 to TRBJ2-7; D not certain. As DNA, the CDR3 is TGTGCCAGCAGTCGCGAGCTTCCCTACGAGCAGTACTTC. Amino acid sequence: CASSRELPYEQYF.